This T cell receptor (beta chain) is from a study of shared clonotypes between healthy human individuals. The CDR3 is 15 amino acids. From germline, CDR1 is MNHNS and CDR2 SASEGT. V was clipped by 1 base and J by 1 base, with 8 bases between them. DNA at about 210 ng, 25,000 to 30,000 T cell genomes, went into sorted-subset replicate PCRs. TCRdb keeps only in-frame clones here, not all; method: immunoSEQ multiplex PCR. The table records approximately 980,000 clones, around three quarters of them present only once. The genes are TRBV6-1 and TRBJ1-5; D not resolved. The receptor was derived from a man aged 18 to 30 in good health. Sequencing input: memory CD4+ T cells sorted from blood. Subset given: CD45RA-negative fraction. The CDR3: CASSEGYGSNQPQHF. As DNA, the CDR3 is TGTGCCAGCAGTGAAGGTTATGGAAGCAATCAGCCCCAGCATTTT.